What follows are 24 T cell receptor beta chains derived from one specimen sequenced in a study of shared clonotypes between healthy human individuals. Sequenced by immunoSEQ multiplex PCR; TCRdb stores in-frame clones only, minus some. The sample gives around 2.1 million clones, 95% of which show up once; over 0.1% is in the top ten. The sequenced material came from naive CD4+ T cells sorted from blood. As for subset: CD45RA+ positively selected. These receptors all come from a man aged 18-30 years in good health.

This chain joins TRBV7-2 and TRBJ2-3; 12 positions match TRBD2. The CDR3 runs to 16 residues. The V segment lost 5 bases and the J segment 6 bases; nucleotides outside the gene matches: 9. Per germline, CDR1 SGHTA and CDR2 FQGNSA. CDR3 sequence: CASSPVGTSGLDTQYF. The DNA for the CDR3 is TGTGCCAGCAGCCCCGTCGGGACTAGCGGGTTGGATACGCAGTATTTT.

V is TRBV29-1 and J is TRBJ2-5, with 7 bases identical to TRBD2. The V gene end was trimmed by 7 bases and the J gene end by 4 bases; junction bases not matched to a gene: 9. The CDR3 loop spans 13 amino acids. Germline assignment: CDR1 SQVTM and CDR2 ANQGSEA. Written as DNA, the CDR3 is TGCAGCGGGCGCGGGAGCAGGCTAGAGACCCAGTACTTC. Its protein is CSGRGSRLETQYF.

This chain uses TRBV19 with TRBJ1-2; 8 bases align to TRBD1. CDR3 length: 15 residues. Looked up from germline, CDR1 is LNHDA and CDR2 is SQIVND (reference sequence). Trimming took 5 bases from V and 2 from J; bases not matched to a gene: 7. The CDR3 DNA follows: TGTGCCAGTAGTCAAGACAGGGGCCGGAACTATGGCTACACCTTC. This encodes CASSQDRGRNYGYTF. The variable domain in full, with the rest retrieved from reference TRBV19 and TRBJ1-2, is DGGITQSPKYLFRKEGQNVTLSCEQNLNHDAMYWYRQDPGQGLRLIYYSQIVNDFQKGDIAEGYSVSREKKESFPLTVTSAQKNPTAFYLCASSQDRGRNYGYTFGSGTRLTVV.

The V call is TRBV7-9, the J call TRBJ2-5; D gene unclear. Between the trimmed V and J ends, which lost 4 bases and 5 bases, there was a span of 11 bases. The CDR3 loop spans 13 amino acids. Germline V gene data show CDR1 as SEHNR and CDR2 as FQNEAQ (reference sequence). The CDR3 bases are TGTGCCAGCAGCTACACTGACGGCGAGACCCAGTACTTC. This gives the protein CASSYTDGETQYF. The entire variable domain, with the rest obtained from reference TRBV7-9 and TRBJ2-5, is as follows: DTGVSQNPRHKITKRGQNVTFRCDPISEHNRLYWYRQTLGQGPEFLTYFQNEAQLEKSRLLSDRFSAERPKGSFSTLEIQRTEQGDSAMYLCASSYTDGETQYFGPGTRLLVL.

With respect to this clone: Other nucleotide sequences from this sample produce the same CDR3. V is TRBV18 and J is TRBJ1-1, with D possibly matching TRBD1 (5 bases). V lost 5 bases and J lost 1, with 8 bases in between. CDR3 length equals 13 residues. Germline CDR1 reads KGHSH; CDR2 reads LQKENI. This CDR3 reads CASSEGRNTEAFF. CDR3 coding DNA: TGTGCCAGCTCAGAGGGACGGAACACTGAAGCTTTCTTT.

V usage is TRBV7-2 and J usage is TRBJ2-3; D is possibly TRBD1 or TRBD2 (5 bases each). In germline, CDR1 is SGHTA, CDR2 FQGNSA. This CDR3 comprises 15 residues. The V gene lost 2 bases and the J gene lost 2 bases, with 11 bases spanning the gap. The CDR3 here is CASSLLPGPTDTQYF. The CDR3 nucleotides are TGTGCCAGCAGCTTACTCCCGGGGCCCACAGATACGCAGTATTTT.

Worth noting for this clone: Other DNA sequences in the same sample also yield this CDR3. V gene TRBV9 combines with J gene TRBJ2-1, with TRBD2 matching over 11 bases. V was clipped by 3 bases and J by 4 bases; unmatched bases: 3. This CDR3 spans 15 amino acids. CDR1 is SGDLS, CDR2 YYNGEE, per germline. In nucleotides, the CDR3 is TGTGCCAGCAGCGCCCGACTAGCGGGGTACAATGAGCAGTTCTTC. Its protein is CASSARLAGYNEQFF.

Comments on this clone: Other DNA sequences in the sample encode the same CDR3. The chain is built from TRBV15 and TRBJ1-1; D remains unclear. V was clipped by 0 bases and J by 5 bases, with 7 bases between them. Germline V gene lookup returns CDR1 LNHNV and CDR2 YYDKDF (reference sequence). The CDR3 totals 13 residues. The CDR3 loop is CATSRDLGTEAFF. The CDR3 nucleotides read TGTGCCACCAGCAGAGATTTGGGTACTGAAGCTTTCTTT.

J is TRBJ1-2 and V is TRBV5-5; 7 nucleotides agree with TRBD1. The trim removed 3 bases at V and 6 bases at J, leaving 17 bases unmatched. Germline V gene lookup returns CDR1 SGHKS and CDR2 YYEKEE (reference sequence). CDR3 length equals 17 residues. The CDR3 sequence is CASSYGGTVSFADGYTF. The DNA for the CDR3 is TGTGCCAGCAGCTACGGGGGGACAGTTTCGTTTGCTGATGGCTACACCTTC.

The CDR3 region is CASSPIVGVNEKLFF. The DNA for the CDR3 is TGTGCCAGTAGTCCGATCGTGGGGGTTAATGAAAAACTGTTTTTT. V usage is TRBV19 and J usage is TRBJ1-4, with TRBD1 as a possible D gene (5 bases). This CDR3 has 15 amino acids. Trimming cost V 5 bases and J 4 bases, with 14 bases left between them. Germline V gene data show CDR1 as LNHDA and CDR2 as SQIVND (reference sequence).

This chain links TRBV5-1 with TRBJ1-2; 7 bases align to TRBD1. Germline CDR1 SGHRS, CDR2 YFSETQ. V was clipped by 0 bases and J by 8 bases; unmatched bases: 16. The CDR3 spans 17 residues. The CDR3 protein is CASSLAPTGNPMNGYTF. In DNA form, the CDR3 reads TGCGCCAGCAGCTTGGCGCCGACAGGGAACCCCATGAACGGCTACACCTTC.

The chain links TRBV28 to TRBJ2-6, with 9 bases lining up with TRBD1. V gave up 9 bases and J gave up 1 base; unmatched junction bases: 7. Germline CDR1 MDHEN, CDR2 SYDVKM. The CDR3 is 16 amino acids. The CDR3 loop reads CARPTGGRSGANVLTF. CDR3 DNA: TGTGCCAGGCCCACAGGGGGCAGGTCTGGGGCCAACGTCCTGACTTTC.

This chain joins TRBV7-3 and TRBJ1-4, with a tentative D call TRBD1 (6 bases). V lost 5 bases and J lost 3, with 13 bases in between. Germline V gene sequence: CDR1 SGHTA, CDR2 FQGTGA. The CDR3 has 15 residues. The chain's CDR3 is CASSPPQGPNEKLFF. CDR3 nucleotide sequence: TGTGCCAGCAGCCCTCCCCAGGGGCCTAATGAAAAACTGTTTTTT.

Comment on this clone: Other DNA sequences in the sample encode the same CDR3. V is TRBV18 and J is TRBJ1-4; D gene uncertain. CDR1 is KGHSH and CDR2 is LQKENI in the germline V gene. Deletions cut 6 bases from V and 2 bases from J, with 10 bases between. There are 14 residues in the CDR3. The CDR3 region is CASSPGSTNEKLFF. CDR3 DNA: TGTGCCAGCTCTCCGGGGAGCACTAATGAAAAACTGTTTTTT.

Remarks on this clone: Other nucleotide sequences in the sample specify the same CDR3. The chain combines TRBV10-3 with TRBJ1-4; D is possibly TRBD1 (5 bases). This CDR3 spans 14 amino acids. V was pared by 2 bases and J by 7 bases, with 11 bases between. Germline V CDR1 and CDR2: ENHRY, SYGVKD. CDR3 DNA: TGTGCCATCAGTGAGGGCGGGGGAGGTGAAAAACTGTTTTTT. Its protein is CAISEGGGGEKLFF.

This clone was counted a single time. The rearrangement joins TRBV7-3 to TRBJ1-1, with D unresolved. The CDR3 length is 13 residues. Trimming took 5 bases from V and 0 from J, leaving 7 bases between them. The germline V gene has CDR1 SGHTA and CDR2 FQGTGA. For the CDR3, the DNA is TGTGCCAGCAGCCCTGCATTGAACACTGAAGCTTTCTTT. The encoded protein is CASSPALNTEAFF.

CDR3 sequence (DNA): TGCGCCAGCAGCAGCGACAGGGGGAACACCATATATTTT. Protein sequence: CASSSDRGNTIYF. The chain recombines TRBV10-2 with TRBJ1-3; 9 bases align to TRBD1. Germline CDR1 and CDR2: WSHSY and SAAADI. J gave up 7 bases and V 6 bases, and 4 bases lay outside the gene matches. The length of the CDR3 is 13 residues.

The V call is TRBV5-1, the J call TRBJ2-7; 8 positions agree with TRBD1. V was pared by 4 bases and J by 1 base, with 7 bases of the junction left unmatched. CDR1 SGHRS and CDR2 YFSETQ come from the germline V gene. CDR3 length equals 15 residues. CDR3 residues: CASSQGQGESYEQYF. The CDR3 DNA reads TGCGCCAGCAGCCAAGGACAGGGAGAATCCTACGAGCAGTACTTC.

The V gene is TRBV7-2, the J gene TRBJ2-7; D gene ambiguous. Trimming shortened V by 1 base and J by 2 bases, and 9 bases separated the two germline ends. The CDR3 totals 14 residues. Germline V gives CDR1 SGHTA, CDR2 FQGNSA. CDR3 DNA sequence: TGTGCCAGCAGCTTAGGGGCGGTTACCTACGAGCAGTACTTC. Translated, it gives CASSLGAVTYEQYF. The complete variable domain, with remaining parts taken from reference TRBV7-2 and TRBJ2-7, reads GAGVSQSPSNKVTEKGKDVELRCDPISGHTALYWYRQSLGQGLEFLIYFQGNSAPDKSGLPSDRFSAERTGGSVSTLTIQRTQQEDSAVYLCASSLGAVTYEQYFGPGTRLTVT.

The rearrangement links TRBV28 to TRBJ2-7; 7 bases map to TRBD2. The ends lost 7 bases at V and 4 bases at J; junction bases unmatched: 16. CDR3 size: 16 residues. CDR1 and CDR2 from the germline V gene are MDHEN and SYDVKM. CDR3 sequence reads: CASTSPGGGVEYEQYF. The CDR3 DNA sequence: TGTGCCAGCACCTCTCCTGGGGGAGGGGTTGAGTACGAGCAGTACTTC. Combining the CDR3 with reference TRBV28 and TRBJ2-7 gives the whole variable domain DVKVTQSSRYLVKRTGEKVFLECVQDMDHENMFWYRQDPGLGLRLIYFSYDVKMKEKGDIPEGYSVSREKKERFSLILESASTNQTSMYLCASTSPGGGVEYEQYFGPGTRLTVT.

The V and J genes are TRBV5-1 and TRBJ2-2, with a tentative D call TRBD1 (5 bases). This CDR3 is built from 14 residues. Trimming cost V 4 bases and J 6 bases, with 13 bases left between them. Germline V gene data show CDR1 as SGHRS and CDR2 as YFSETQ. This CDR3 is CASSPGGHPGELFF. CDR3 sequence (DNA): TGCGCCAGCAGCCCGGGCGGACATCCCGGGGAGCTGTTTTTT.

A single count supports this clone. At the DNA level, this CDR3 is encoded by other sequences in the same sample as well. The chain links TRBV5-1 to TRBJ1-1; no reliable D call. CDR1 is SGHRS and CDR2 is YFSETQ in the germline V gene. The CDR3 spans 14 residues. V shed 0 bases and J shed 1 base, with 7 bases lying between them. The CDR3, as DNA: TGCGCCAGCAGCTTGGAGCCAGCGAACACTGAAGCTTTCTTT. Its translation is CASSLEPANTEAFF.

This clone was picked up a small number of times. Other DNA variants within this sample encode the same CDR3. The chain uses TRBV7-9 and TRBJ1-6; TRBD1 is a possible D gene (5 bases). Trimming took 1 base from V and 7 from J, leaving 8 bases between them. Germline values: CDR1 SEHNR, CDR2 FQNEAQ (reference sequence). CDR3 length: 14 amino acids. CDR3 DNA: TGTGCCAGCAGCTTAGGACAGAACAATTCACCCCTCCACTTT. Translated, it gives CASSLGQNNSPLHF. The variable domain in full, with the rest retrieved from reference TRBV7-9 and TRBJ1-6, is DTGVSQNPRHKITKRGQNVTFRCDPISEHNRLYWYRQTLGQGPEFLTYFQNEAQLEKSRLLSDRFSAERPKGSFSTLEIQRTEQGDSAMYLCASSLGQNNSPLHFGNGTRLTVT.

J is TRBJ2-3 and V is TRBV5-4, with 8 nucleotides matching TRBD2. With V trimmed by 0 bases and J by 4 bases, 7 bases remained unmatched. The CDR3 runs 16 residues. The V gene's germline CDR1 is SGHNT and CDR2 YYREEE (reference sequence). The CDR3, as DNA: TGTGCCAGCAGCTTGGCCGGGACTAGTCGTCCAGATACGCAGTATTTT. Its protein is CASSLAGTSRPDTQYF.